Following are 2 T cell receptor beta chains from one sample sequenced in a study of T-cell reconstitution after alpha-beta-depleted transplantation in children. Unique molecular identifiers were incorporated during preparation of the TCRbeta library. MiXCR, run by TCRdb on the PCR reads, gives a single entry per CDR3 protein. The table records approximately 590,000 distinct CDR3 sequences, roughly a tenth of them present only once. Sequenced material: PBMCs from the stem cell graft donor, taken from the stem cell graft. The receptors originated from a human donor who donated a stem cell graft to a child with acute myeloid leukemia.

This clonotype was observed many times. This chain uses TRBV6-4 with TRBJ2-1; perhaps TRBD1 as D (5 bases). The V end was cut by 4 bases, the J end by 4 bases, with 17 bases between. The CDR3 has 16 amino acids. CDR1 and CDR2 (germline): MRHNA, SNTAGT. The CDR3 here is CASSAQGSNSYNEQFF. DNA for the CDR3: TGTGCCAGCAGTGCCCAGGGTAGTAATTCATACAATGAGCAGTTCTTC.

The V call is TRBV19, the J call TRBJ2-1; no reliable D call. This CDR3 has 17 residues. Trimming removed 6 bases from V and 0 bases from J, with 18 bases in between. Germline CDR1 LNHDA, CDR2 SQIVND (reference sequence). The CDR3 coding sequence is TGTGCCAGTAGCGAAATGGCGGATTCTCTCTCCTACAATGAGCAGTTCTTC. Encoded protein: CASSEMADSLSYNEQFF. The whole variable domain, remainder taken from reference TRBV19 and TRBJ2-1, is DGGITQSPKYLFRKEGQNVTLSCEQNLNHDAMYWYRQDPGQGLRLIYYSQIVNDFQKGDIAEGYSVSREKKESFPLTVTSAQKNPTAFYLCASSEMADSLSYNEQFFGPGTRLTVL.